This T cell receptor (beta chain) was captured in a study of T-cell memory formation after mild COVID-19. Study information: Across donors, TCR clusters were largely donor specific. General study findings and limits: The pre-infection memory compartment contained some responding clones, suggesting cross-reactive memory joined.

This clonotype turned up a few times. What it recognizes is unknown. TCRdb analysed the 5' RACE reads with MiXCR anew, one entry per CDR3 protein. The profile covers about half a million distinct CDR3 sequences, with about 20% appearing a single time and roughly 12% taken by the ten largest. With 5 bases clipped from V and 2 bases from J, the junction kept 7 bases outside the gene matches. CDR3 length equals 15 residues. Germline CDR1 and CDR2: LNHNV and YYDKDF (reference sequence). V gene TRBV15 combines with J gene TRBJ1-1, with 8 bases that match TRBD1. Sequences were obtained from PBMCs or a T cell subset sorted from them (not recorded which). The sequence derives from an adult woman who had mild COVID-19 (a few samples of this study predate the infection). Cell type and time point are not known. The CDR3: CATSPGTGANTEAFF. CDR3 nucleotides: TGTGCCACCAGCCCAGGGACAGGAGCTAACACTGAAGCTTTCTTT.